This TCR beta chain originates from a study of CD8 T cells in ankylosing spondylitis. Study-wide points: A motif in TCR beta, a set of seven to nine highly homologous variants, appeared characteristic of ankylosing spondylitis blood.

The CDR3 length is 12 residues. Germline CDR1 reads LGHDT; CDR2 reads YNNKEL (reference sequence). V shed 1 base and J shed 5 bases, with 5 bases lying between them. This clonotype turned up a few times. The target antigen is unknown. Each CDR3 protein is one row after TCRdb ran MiXCR on the 5' RACE reads. The table lists a few hundred thousand distinct CDR3 sequences, roughly 17% of them singletons, with 1% in the top ten. The specimen was blood, either unsorted or a sorted T cell fraction (not recorded which). The TCR originated in a male donor with ankylosing spondylitis. This chain joins TRBV3-1 and TRBJ1-1; no clear D gene. The CDR3 reads CASSQVATEAFF. The CDR3, as DNA: TGTGCCAGCAGCCAAGTCGCAACTGAAGCTTTCTTT.